A selection of T cell receptor beta chains follows, all from one sample in a study of identical twins. TCRdb reanalysed the 5' RACE reads using MiXCR and keeps one entry per CDR3 protein. In the table there are a few hundred thousand distinct CDR3 sequences, about 18% of which are singletons. The sequencing input was naive T cells sorted from blood. Receptors originate from a man in his fifties or sixties in good health. Both conserved end residues are part of each CDR3. Fields, in order: clone size, J gene, D gene, V gene, CDR3 protein, CDR3 DNA. D genes are given only for firm matches. Not every row has a clone size; where given, it reads once, few, many or a size class.

size: many
J: TRBJ2-3
D: TRBD1
V: TRBV12-3/TRBV12-4
CDR3: CASSGDRGRLGAQYF
DNA: TGTGCCAGCAGTGGGGACAGGGGGCGGCTTGGAGCGCAGTATTTT

size: few
J: TRBJ1-1
D: TRBD1
V: TRBV20-1
CDR3: CSAAQGGDSEAFF
DNA: TGCAGTGCGGCGCAGGGGGGTGACTCTGAAGCTTTCTTT

size: many
J: TRBJ2-3
D: .
V: TRBV6-4
CDR3: CASSEGEADTQYF
DNA: TGTGCCAGCAGTGAGGGGGAGGCAGATACGCAGTATTTT

size: few
J: TRBJ2-7
D: .
V: TRBV11-1
CDR3: CASSPKGHVVYEQYF
DNA: TGTGCCAGCAGCCCCAAGGGACATGTCGTTTACGAGCAGTACTTC

size: few
J: TRBJ2-1
D: TRBD2
V: TRBV6-2/TRBV6-3
CDR3: CASSWTSLYNEQFF
DNA: TGTGCCAGCAGTTGGACTAGCCTCTACAATGAGCAGTTCTTC

size: many
J: TRBJ2-5
D: TRBD2
V: TRBV6-1
CDR3: CASRPSGLAGETQYF
DNA: TGTGCCAGCAGGCCATCGGGACTAGCGGGAGAGACCCAGTACTTC

size: few
J: TRBJ2-7
D: .
V: TRBV30
CDR3: CAWSVSGLLSSYEQYF
DNA: TGTGCCTGGAGTGTTTCGGGACTGCTAAGCTCCTACGAGCAGTACTTC

size: .
J: TRBJ2-5
D: TRBD1
V: TRBV5-1
CDR3: CASSLWTGVETQYF
DNA: TGCGCCAGCAGCCTCTGGACAGGGGTGGAGACCCAGTACTTC

size: .
J: TRBJ1-4
D: .
V: TRBV4-2
CDR3: CASSQDGTNEKLFF
DNA: TGTGCCAGCAGCCAAGATGGAACTAATGAAAAACTGTTTTTT

size: few
J: TRBJ2-7
D: TRBD1
V: TRBV10-3
CDR3: CAIRPQGAGSSGEQYF
DNA: TGTGCCATCCGTCCTCAGGGGGCAGGTTCTTCTGGCGAGCAGTACTTC

size: many
J: TRBJ2-1
D: TRBD2
V: TRBV4-2
CDR3: CASSPVAGGSYNEQFF
DNA: TGTGCCAGCAGCCCGGTCGCGGGGGGCTCCTACAATGAGCAGTTCTTC

size: .
J: TRBJ2-1
D: .
V: TRBV28
CDR3: CASSLRGKNTRDEQFF
DNA: TGTGCCAGCAGTTTACGGGGGAAGAACACGAGGGATGAGCAGTTCTTC

size: few
J: TRBJ1-1
D: .
V: TRBV25-1
CDR3: CASSERGDINTEAFF
DNA: TGTGCCAGCAGTGAAAGGGGGGATATCAACACTGAAGCTTTCTTT

size: many
J: TRBJ1-3
D: TRBD1
V: TRBV9
CDR3: CASSVQGASSGNTIYF
DNA: TGTGCCAGCAGCGTACAGGGGGCTAGCTCTGGAAACACCATATATTTT

size: .
J: TRBJ2-1
D: TRBD1
V: TRBV6-6
CDR3: CASRQGWNEEFF
DNA: TGTGCCAGCCGACAGGGGTGGAATGAGGAGTTCTTC

size: few
J: TRBJ2-1
D: .
V: TRBV4-2
CDR3: CASSPGASGEQFF
DNA: TGTGCCAGCAGCCCAGGGGCCTCCGGTGAGCAGTTCTTC

size: many
J: TRBJ1-3
D: .
V: TRBV12-3/TRBV12-4
CDR3: CASSSLTGYDPGNTIYF
DNA: TGTGCCAGCAGTTCCCTGACAGGATACGATCCTGGAAACACCATATATTTT

size: .
J: TRBJ2-7
D: .
V: TRBV20-1
CDR3: CSARSADSYEQYF
DNA: TGCAGTGCTAGATCTGCGGACTCCTACGAGCAGTACTTC

size: few
J: TRBJ2-2
D: .
V: TRBV27
CDR3: CASRLGILRETGELFF
DNA: TGTGCCAGCCGCTTAGGGATATTACGGGAGACCGGGGAGCTGTTTTTT

size: .
J: TRBJ2-1
D: TRBD2
V: TRBV6-2/TRBV6-3
CDR3: CASRAGGDYNEQFF
DNA: TGTGCCAGCAGAGCGGGGGGGGATTACAATGAGCAGTTCTTC

size: many
J: TRBJ1-2
D: .
V: TRBV29-1
CDR3: CSVEDLRQGLIGYGYTF
DNA: TGCAGCGTTGAAGATCTTCGGCAGGGTCTGATAGGGTATGGCTACACCTTC

size: few
J: TRBJ1-4
D: .
V: TRBV10-2
CDR3: CASSGSEKLFF
DNA: TGCGCCAGCAGCGGGAGTGAAAAACTGTTTTTT

size: many
J: TRBJ2-1
D: TRBD2
V: TRBV5-1
CDR3: CASSLELAGVAEQFF
DNA: TGCGCCAGCAGCTTGGAACTAGCGGGAGTCGCCGAGCAGTTCTTC

size: .
J: TRBJ2-7
D: .
V: TRBV5-5
CDR3: CASSLFRANTYEQYF
DNA: TGTGCCAGCAGCTTGTTCAGGGCAAATACCTACGAGCAGTACTTC

size: .
J: TRBJ2-1
D: TRBD1
V: TRBV6-2/TRBV6-3
CDR3: CASSWGQGMKQFF
DNA: TGTGCCAGCAGTTGGGGACAGGGGATGAAGCAGTTCTTC

size: .
J: TRBJ1-6
D: .
V: TRBV6-5
CDR3: CASSYSEYNSPLHF
DNA: TGTGCCAGCAGTTACTCCGAGTATAATTCACCCCTCCACTTT

size: few
J: TRBJ2-1
D: .
V: TRBV7-2
CDR3: CASSLTQDNEQFF
DNA: TGTGCCAGCAGCTTAACGCAGGACAATGAGCAGTTCTTC

size: few
J: TRBJ1-5
D: TRBD1
V: TRBV20-1
CDR3: CSASRRGQVYQPQHF
DNA: TGCAGTGCTAGCAGGAGGGGGCAAGTTTATCAGCCCCAGCATTTT

size: many
J: TRBJ1-1
D: .
V: TRBV3-1
CDR3: CASSQAANTEAFF
DNA: TGTGCCAGCAGCCAAGCAGCGAACACTGAAGCTTTCTTT

size: few
J: TRBJ1-1
D: .
V: TRBV5-1
CDR3: CASSPLLLGMWITEAFF
DNA: TGCGCCAGCAGCCCTCTCCTTTTGGGCATGTGGATCACTGAAGCTTTCTTT

size: .
J: TRBJ2-7
D: TRBD1
V: TRBV5-1
CDR3: CASSLTDRIQAYEQYF
DNA: TGCGCCAGCAGCCTGACGGACAGGATCCAGGCCTACGAGCAGTACTTC

size: .
J: TRBJ1-5
D: TRBD1
V: TRBV28
CDR3: CASSLPRQGGYQPQHF
DNA: TGTGCCAGCAGTCTCCCCCGACAGGGAGGGTACCAGCCCCAGCATTTT